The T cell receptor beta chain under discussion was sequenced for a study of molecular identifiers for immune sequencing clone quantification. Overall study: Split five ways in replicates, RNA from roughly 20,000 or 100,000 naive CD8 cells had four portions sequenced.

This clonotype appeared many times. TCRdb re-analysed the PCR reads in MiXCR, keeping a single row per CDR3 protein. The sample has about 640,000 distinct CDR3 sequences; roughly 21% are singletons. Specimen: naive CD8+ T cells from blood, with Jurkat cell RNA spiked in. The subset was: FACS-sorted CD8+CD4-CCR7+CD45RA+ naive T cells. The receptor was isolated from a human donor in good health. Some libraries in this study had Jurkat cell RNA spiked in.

The CDR3 DNA follows: TGTGCCAGCAGCGAAGGGGTCGAGCAGTACTTC. This codes for CASSEGVEQYF. V gene TRBV3-1 combines with J gene TRBJ2-7; perhaps TRBD1 as D (5 bases). Germline CDR1 is LGHDT and CDR2 is YNNKEL (reference sequence). The CDR3 contains 11 residues. V was trimmed by 5 bases and J by 6 bases, leaving 8 bases between them.